Following are 20 T cell receptor beta chains from one sample sequenced in a study of spatial heterogeneity in lung cancer. Study-wide results and limits: Tumors with more nonsynonymous mutations had more expanded intratumoral alpha and beta TCRs.

From the 5' RACE reads, TCRdb called clonotypes with MiXCR, one entry per CDR3 protein. The sample holds about 2,700 distinct CDR3 sequences, approximately 17% seen once. The time point was: sample taken at primary tumor resection. These receptors' antigens are unknown. Here the sequenced sample was lung tumor tissue, taken at surgery. All receptors derive from a male donor with early-stage non-small cell lung cancer.

By frequency in the sample, this clonotype is medium-sized. V is TRBV12-3 or TRBV12-4 and J is TRBJ2-7; D is possibly TRBD2 (5 bases). CDR3 size: 15 residues. Trimming pared 0 bases from V and 7 bases from J, leaving 16 bases between. The CDR3 loop is CASSLARRGPGEQYF. CDR3 nucleotides: TGTGCCAGCAGTTTAGCTCGGCGAGGCCCGGGGGAGCAGTACTTC.

This clonotype is medium-sized. The chain employs TRBV4-1 and TRBJ2-7; D call uncertain. The CDR3 consists of 15 residues. The germline gives CDR1 MGHRA, CDR2 YSYEKL. V lost 0 bases, J lost 2 bases, and 11 bases lay in between. CDR3 DNA: TGCGCCAGCAGCCAAGATGTTAACAGACCCTACGAGCAGTACTTC. Its translation is CASSQDVNRPYEQYF.

This clonotype ranks as medium-sized. The rearrangement uses TRBV12-3 or TRBV12-4 and TRBJ2-5; TRBD2 agrees at 7 bases. Trimming took 7 bases from V and 0 from J; bases not matched to a gene: 8. This CDR3 contains 15 residues. The CDR3 sequence: CASTSAGTYQETQYF. CDR3 in DNA: TGTGCCAGCACCTCAGCGGGGACGTACCAAGAGACCCAGTACTTC.

This clonotype occurred a few times. The V and J genes are TRBV15 and TRBJ2-5, with D perhaps TRBD2 (6 bases). This CDR3 region has 14 residues. The ends were cut back, 2 bases at V and 5 bases at J, with 12 bases in the middle. Germline V CDR1 and CDR2: LNHNV, YYDKDF (reference sequence). The CDR3 reads CATSRREFEETQYF. CDR3 DNA: TGTGCCACCAGCAGACGGGAGTTCGAGGAGACCCAGTACTTC. Complete variable domain (other parts from reference TRBV15 and TRBJ2-5): DAMVIQNPRYQVTQFGKPVTLSCSQTLNHNVMYWYQQKSSQAPKLLFHYYDKDFNNEADTPDNFQSRRPNTSFCFLDIRSPGLGDTAMYLCATSRREFEETQYFGPGTRLLVL.

J is TRBJ2-2 and V is TRBV20-1; D call uncertain. This CDR3 contains 15 residues. The germline V and J ends were trimmed by 0 bases and 5 bases, with 13 bases remaining between them. CDR1 and CDR2 from the germline V gene are DFQATT and SNEGSKA (reference sequence). CDR3 coding DNA: TGCAGTGCTAGAGACCCCACCGGAGAGACCGGGGAGCTGTTTTTT. The encoded protein is CSARDPTGETGELFF.

The chain joins TRBV29-1 to TRBJ2-6; no definite D call. The germline CDR1 and CDR2 sequences are SQVTM and ANQGSEA. The CDR3 covers 13 residues. V shed 5 bases and J shed 1 base, with 6 bases lying between them. CDR3 nucleotide sequence: TGCAGCGTTACTCAATCTGGGGCCAACGTCCTGACTTTC. Amino acid sequence: CSVTQSGANVLTF.

In this sample, this clonotype turned up many times. This chain uses TRBV5-1 with TRBJ1-5; D ambiguous. From germline, CDR1 is SGHRS and CDR2 YFSETQ. Trimming took 5 bases from V and 4 from J, leaving 16 bases between them. This CDR3 comprises 15 residues. The CDR3 spells CASRIVPGGNQPQHF. CDR3 nucleotide sequence: TGCGCCAGCAGGATCGTGCCTGGCGGGAATCAGCCCCAGCATTTT.

V and J are TRBV20-1 and TRBJ2-7, with TRBD2 matching 13 bases. The trim removed 5 bases at V and 2 bases at J, leaving 3 bases unmatched. Germline V gene lookup returns CDR1 DFQATT and CDR2 SNEGSKA (reference sequence). The CDR3 length is 14 residues. The chain's CDR3 is CSASTSGGPYEQYF. The CDR3 region has the DNA TGCAGTGCTTCGACTAGCGGGGGGCCCTACGAGCAGTACTTC.

By share of the sample, this clonotype is medium-sized (0.01 to 0.1%). V and J are TRBV3-1 and TRBJ2-1, with TRBD2 matching over 13 bases. The CDR3 covers 15 residues. V shed 4 bases and J 6 bases; nucleotides not matched to a gene: 3. CDR1 is LGHDT and CDR2 is YNNKEL in the germline V gene (reference sequence). The CDR3 DNA sequence: TGTGCCAGCAGCCGGACTAGCGGGGGTATCAATGAGCAGTTCTTC. Its protein is CASSRTSGGINEQFF.

By proportion, this clonotype is medium-sized. At one boundary the junction diverges from the germline segment, which might be a read error. This sequence joins TRBV10-3 and TRBJ2-3; D unresolved. Per germline, CDR1 ENHRY and CDR2 SYGVKD. The CDR3 has 13 residues. The CDR3 region has the DNA TGTGCCATCAATGAGCGAGACACAGATACGCAGTATTTT. It translates to CAINERDTDTQYF.

Sample share makes this clonotype medium-sized. The chain links TRBV11-2 to TRBJ1-5; D ambiguous. Trimming removed 0 bases from V and 7 bases from J, with 7 bases in between. Germline-derived CDR1 and CDR2 are SGHAT and FQNNGV. CDR3 size: 13 residues. Written as DNA, the CDR3 is TGTGCCAGCAGCTTAGACGGGAACCAGCCCCAGCATTTT. Amino acid sequence: CASSLDGNQPQHF.

Judged by abundance, this clonotype is medium-sized (0.01 to 0.1%). The V and J genes are TRBV6-5 and TRBJ2-7; D is possibly TRBD1 or TRBD2 (5 bases each). The germline V gene has CDR1 MNHEY and CDR2 SVGAGI. The CDR3 spans 15 residues. The V and J ends lost 6 bases and 7 bases respectively, with 22 bases between them. In DNA form, the CDR3 reads TGTGCCAGCAGGACCAATGGGGGTCCTTTAGTGGAGCAGTACTTC. As protein: CASRTNGGPLVEQYF.

This clonotype is categorized as medium-sized. The V call is TRBV11-3, the J call TRBJ2-2, with 10 bases matching TRBD1. The CDR3 loop spans 16 amino acids. The germline V gene encodes CDR1 SGHNT and CDR2 YENEEA. V gave up 3 bases and J gave up 5 bases; unmatched junction bases: 6. In nucleotides, the CDR3 is TGTGCCAGCAGCTTTAGCGGGACAGGGGCGACCGGGGAGCTGTTTTTT. It specifies CASSFSGTGATGELFF.

By share of the sample, this clonotype is medium-sized. The V and J genes are TRBV10-3 and TRBJ2-5; maybe TRBD2 (5 bases). Trimming shortened V by 2 bases and J by 4 bases, and 11 bases separated the two germline ends. The CDR3 is 14 residues long. The V gene's germline CDR1 is ENHRY and CDR2 SYGVKD. For the CDR3, the DNA is TGTGCCATCAGTGAGCCGGGGTATTCAGAGACCCAGTACTTC. This codes for CAISEPGYSETQYF.

This clonotype was seen a few times. The chain couples TRBV24-1 to TRBJ2-1, with TRBD1 matching over 7 bases. The germline V gene encodes CDR1 KGHDR and CDR2 SFDVKD. The length of the CDR3 is 15 residues. Trimming cost V 7 bases and J 1 base; bases outside gene matches: 6. CDR3 in amino acids: CATRDPQGSYNEQFF. CDR3 sequence (DNA): TGTGCCACCAGGGATCCACAGGGGTCCTACAATGAGCAGTTCTTC.

This clonotype was picked up a small number of times. The CDR3 loop reads CAISEYGEHTEAFF. CDR3 in DNA: TGTGCCATCAGTGAGTATGGGGAGCACACTGAAGCTTTCTTT. The V gene is TRBV10-3, the J gene TRBJ1-1; D gene ambiguous. V was clipped by 1 base and J by 3 bases, with 9 bases between them. The length of the CDR3 is 14 residues. CDR1 ENHRY and CDR2 SYGVKD come from the germline V gene.

By proportion, this clonotype is medium-sized (0.01 to 0.1%). V usage is TRBV27 and J usage is TRBJ2-3; no firm D call. This CDR3 spans 11 amino acids. V was trimmed by 6 bases and J by 5 bases, leaving 6 bases between them. In germline, CDR1 is MNHEY, CDR2 SMNVEV (reference sequence). The DNA for the CDR3 is TGTGCCAGCAGACAGATAGATACGCAGTATTTT. This gives the protein CASRQIDTQYF.

This clonotype is categorized as medium-sized (0.01 to 0.1%). This chain links TRBV28 with TRBJ2-7, with D possibly TRBD2 on 5 matching bases. The germline CDR1 and CDR2 sequences are MDHEN and SYDVKM. The V end was cut by 3 bases, the J end by 1 base, with 10 bases between. The CDR3 totals 14 residues. The DNA for the CDR3 is TGTGCCAGCAGTTTGAGCGGTTTTTCCTACGAGCAGTACTTC. Residues: CASSLSGFSYEQYF.

The chain employs TRBV19 and TRBJ2-5; 7 bases are a match to TRBD1. The CDR3 is 13 residues long. J lost 5 bases, V lost 9 bases, and 9 bases had no gene match. Per germline, CDR1 LNHDA and CDR2 SQIVND (reference sequence). The CDR3 DNA reads as TGTGCCAGCCACGAACAGGGGAGTGAGACCCAGTACTTC. Residues: CASHEQGSETQYF.

This clonotype is deemed large (0.1 to 1%). V usage is TRBV6-6 and J usage is TRBJ2-3; D possibly corresponds to TRBD2 (5 bases). The CDR3 is 15 amino acids. The V end lost 0 bases, the J end lost 2 bases, and 9 bases lay between the germline ends. Germline V gene sequence: CDR1 MNHNY, CDR2 SVGAGI (reference sequence). The CDR3 DNA reads as TGTGCCAGCAGTTACTCTCAGCGGTACACAGATACGCAGTATTTT. Translation gives CASSYSQRYTDTQYF.